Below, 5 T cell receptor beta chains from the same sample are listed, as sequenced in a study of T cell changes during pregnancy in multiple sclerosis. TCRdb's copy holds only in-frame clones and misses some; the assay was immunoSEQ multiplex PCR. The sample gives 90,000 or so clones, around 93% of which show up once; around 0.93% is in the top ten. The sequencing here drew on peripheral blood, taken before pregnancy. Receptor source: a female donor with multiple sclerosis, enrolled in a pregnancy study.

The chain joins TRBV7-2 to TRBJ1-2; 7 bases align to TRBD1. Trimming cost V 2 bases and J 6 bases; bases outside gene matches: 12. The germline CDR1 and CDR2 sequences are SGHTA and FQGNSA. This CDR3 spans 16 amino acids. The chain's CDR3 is CASSLTGESLRHGYTF. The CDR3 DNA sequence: TGTGCCAGCAGCTTAACAGGGGAAAGTTTAAGGCATGGCTACACCTTC.

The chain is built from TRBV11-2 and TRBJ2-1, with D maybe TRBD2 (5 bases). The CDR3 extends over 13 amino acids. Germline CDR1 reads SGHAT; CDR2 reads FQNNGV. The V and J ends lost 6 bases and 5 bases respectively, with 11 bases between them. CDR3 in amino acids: CASSRLLNNEQFF. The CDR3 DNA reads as TGTGCCAGCAGTAGACTACTTAACAATGAGCAGTTCTTC.

The CDR3 is CASSRTGTDFSGANVLTF. DNA of the CDR3: TGCGCCAGCAGCAGAACCGGGACAGACTTCTCTGGGGCCAACGTCCTGACTTTC. The chain combines TRBV5-1 with TRBJ2-6; 7 bases are shared with TRBD1. J lost 0 bases, V lost 4 bases, and 10 bases had no gene match. The CDR3 sequence is 18 residues long. CDR1 is SGHRS and CDR2 is YFSETQ in the germline V gene.

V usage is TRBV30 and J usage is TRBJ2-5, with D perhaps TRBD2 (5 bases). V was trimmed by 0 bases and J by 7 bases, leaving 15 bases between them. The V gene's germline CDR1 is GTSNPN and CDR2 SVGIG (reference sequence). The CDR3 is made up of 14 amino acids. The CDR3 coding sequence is TGTGCCTGGAGTGTGTTCGAGTACGAGGGGACCCAGTACTTC. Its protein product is CAWSVFEYEGTQYF.

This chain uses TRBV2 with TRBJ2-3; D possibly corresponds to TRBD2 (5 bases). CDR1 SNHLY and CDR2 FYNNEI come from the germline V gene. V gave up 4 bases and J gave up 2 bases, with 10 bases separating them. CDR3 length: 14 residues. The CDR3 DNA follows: TGTGCCAGCAGTGGCCGGGATTCCACAGATACGCAGTATTTT. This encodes CASSGRDSTDTQYF. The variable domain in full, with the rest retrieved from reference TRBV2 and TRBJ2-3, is EPEVTQTPSHQVTQMGQEVILRCVPISNHLYFYWYRQILGQKVEFLVSFYNNEISEKSEIFDDQFSVERPDGSNFTLKIRSTKLEDSAMYFCASSGRDSTDTQYFGPGTRLTVL.